Sequencing of this T cell receptor beta chain was carried out in a study of T-cell reconstitution after alpha-beta-depleted transplantation in children. V was trimmed by 5 bases and J by 4 bases, leaving 12 bases between them. CDR1 is MDHEN, CDR2 SYDVKM, per germline. CDR3 length: 13 residues. As it was prepared, the TCRbeta library received unique molecular identifiers. TCRdb reprocessed the PCR reads via MiXCR and lists one record per CDR3 protein. The data hold a few hundred thousand distinct CDR3 sequences, with over 7% observed a single time. On this clonotype: Its antigen is not identified.

Study-wide findings and caveats: Several hundred expanded graft clones reportedly gave rise to the alpha-beta T cells present about two months after transplant. When one year had passed after transplant, most T-cell counts and diversity came from newly produced T cells. Some patients' high day-60 TCRbeta diversity was traced to surviving recipient T cells and thymic progenitors.

The sequence was collected from a female patient between 2 and 15 years old who had a stem cell transplant for Fanconi anemia, so the T cells may come from the graft donor. Material: peripheral blood, obtained 360 days after TCRalphabeta/CD19-depleted stem cell transplant. The chain joins TRBV28 to TRBJ2-7, with D perhaps matching TRBD1 (6 bases). The CDR3 sequence is CASSGQRPYEQYF. The CDR3 DNA reads as TGTGCCAGCAGTGGACAGCGGCCTTACGAGCAGTACTTC.